The 7 T cell receptor beta chains below all came from one sample that was sequenced in a study of monozygotic twins with inflammatory bowel disease. Following a re-call of the 5' RACE reads, TCRdb has one entry per CDR3 protein and lacks DNA. Its table records a few hundred thousand distinct CDR3 sequences. The sample was blood. The source is a human donor with ulcerative colitis or Crohn's disease, or a healthy co-twin of an affected twin (not recorded which).

The chain is built from TRBV7-2 and TRBJ2-2; with no DNA, the TCRdb D assignment of TRBD2 cannot be verified. The V gene's germline CDR1 is SGHTA and CDR2 FQGNSA. The CDR3 runs 16 residues. CDR3 region: CASSPGVAGVTGELFF.

CDR3 loop: CASRMRGGTEAFF. The chain joins TRBV2 to TRBJ1-1; the D call of TRBD1 rests on TCRdb alone, since no DNA is present to check it. In germline, CDR1 is SNHLY, CDR2 FYNNEI. This CDR3 has 13 amino acids.

V gene TRBV14 combines with J gene TRBJ1-1; lacking DNA, the TRBD1 call made by TCRdb goes unchecked. Germline V gives CDR1 SGHDN, CDR2 FVKESK. The CDR3 contains 15 residues. CDR3 residues: CASSLPGWQNTEAFF.

This sequence joins TRBV19 and TRBJ2-3; TCRdb's D call, TRBD2, is unchecked because there is no DNA. The CDR3 has 14 residues. Germline assignment: CDR1 LNHDA and CDR2 SQIVND (reference sequence). The CDR3 is CASRGLAVGDTQYF.

The chain has TRBV7-2 and TRBJ2-3. Germline assignment: CDR1 SGHTA and CDR2 FQGNSA. This CDR3 comprises 14 residues. The CDR3 reads CASSLGTSRDTQYF.

This chain uses TRBV28 with TRBJ1-2; TCRdb picks TRBD1, but there is no DNA to check that call. The CDR3 loop spans 17 amino acids. CDR1 and CDR2 (germline): MDHEN, SYDVKM. The CDR3: CASSFYPGQGSGYGYTF.

This chain connects TRBV7-2 to TRBJ2-2; TCRdb calls TRBD1, which cannot be checked without DNA. Germline V gene lookup returns CDR1 SGHTA and CDR2 FQGNSA. CDR3 length equals 16 residues. Here the CDR3 reads CASSLVQGARTGELFF.